This T cell receptor (beta chain) was recorded in a study of shared clonotypes between healthy human individuals. Study-wide points: Sharing of clonotypes among donors was expected to vary with sequencing depth.

Genomic DNA per cell subset filled all wells of several immunoSEQ plates. Produced via immunoSEQ multiplex PCR; TCRdb's table is partial and in-frame only. The profile shows nearly 500,000 clones, less than 80% of them singletons. On this clone itself: Its antigen remains unknown.

CDR3 length equals 13 residues. V lost 6 bases and J 2 bases, leaving 8 bases between the germline ends. Germline CDR1 and CDR2: KGHSH and LQKENI. The specimen was PBMCs. This TCR derives from a woman aged 40 to 55 in good health. Some clones in this sample may be carry-over from other donors' samples. The V gene is TRBV18, the J gene TRBJ1-3; D uncertain. The CDR3 is CASSLGPGNTIYF. Here the CDR3 DNA reads TGTGCCAGCTCCCTGGGTCCTGGAAACACCATATATTTT.